This T cell receptor (beta chain) emerged from a study of tumor-infiltrating lymphocytes in primary liver carcinoma. Overall study context: Primary liver carcinomas in the patients were surgically resected.

Study results and caveats: Pairs of tumor regions overlapped more than tumor-adjacent and tumor-blood pairs did. When set against blood, tumors had a significantly higher top-250-clone fraction (p = 0.039).

This CDR3 has 13 residues. V lost 4 bases and J 8 bases, leaving 11 bases between the germline ends. Germline assignment: CDR1 MNHEY and CDR2 SVGAGI. Blood RNA came from unsorted whole blood; germline DNA was also extracted. Treatment-naive at the time, the patients had chronic HBV infection. Starting from approximately 0.45 ug of total RNA, TCR beta cDNA was produced with a primer in the constant region. Libraries covering TCR beta were generated through three nested multiplex PCR rounds (using a slightly modified ARM-PCR). The first two PCR rounds, around 11 cycles each, used TRBV1-TRBV30 forward primers and a C-beta reverse primer. MiXCR, applied by TCRdb to the multiplex PCR reads, yields one record per CDR3 protein. The table has fewer than 400,000 distinct CDR3 sequences, roughly 60% seen once. Comment on this clonotype: Its antigen is not identified.

The sequencing sample was made of peripheral blood. The source of this sequence is a woman aged 25-40 years with primary liver carcinoma and hepatitis B virus infection. The V call is TRBV6-5, the J call TRBJ2-2, with no clear D. CDR3 nucleotides: TGTGCCAGCAGTTCCGACTCGATGGGGGAGCTGTTTTTT. Translation: CASSSDSMGELFF.